This T cell receptor beta chain was sequenced during a study of T cell repertoires in cytomegalovirus infection. Study-wide context: Recently described HLA-C-restricted plus well-studied HLA-B-restricted CMV epitopes were used. CMV infection plus the matching HLA type was flagged by public TCR beta signatures. Study conclusions and caveats: Identification of carriers of CMV plus the relevant HLA was performed using cumulative public TCR beta family frequency. CMV-specific TCR beta clonotypes restricted by HLA-C dominated the ex vivo response.

As concerns this clonotype: As yet, its antigen is unknown. This may arise from a read error, as a much more abundant clone is one base away.

The CDR3 is made up of 15 amino acids. Per the germline V gene, CDR1 is SGHVS and CDR2 is FNYEAQ. TCRdb redid the calling of the reads with MiXCR, one entry per CDR3 protein. The table includes some 800,000 distinct CDR3 sequences, 25% to 30% detected once. The chain links TRBV7-6 to TRBJ2-3, with 8 bases fitting TRBD2. The input for sequencing was cultured CD8+ T cells from PBMCs, taken from culture after CMV antigen stimulation. This TCR was sampled from a human donor in good health (CMV status not recorded). Some clones in this sample may be carry-over from other donors' samples. The CDR3 coding sequence is TGTGACAGCAGCTTCGCTAGCGGGAGCACAGATACGCAGTATTTT. This sequence encodes CDSSFASGSTDTQYF.